This T cell receptor (beta chain) was identified during a study of blood T cells in healthy people across ages. The study, taken as a whole, reports: Naive T cell percentage strongly correlated with TCR beta diversity. Relative to aged donors, long-lived donors carried more naive CD4+ cells and displayed higher diversity.

Approximately 10 milliliters was the volume of peripheral blood drawn from each donor. Extracted total RNA amounted to at least 5.5 micrograms for each sample. Then a second PCR, running roughly 6 to 11 cycles, was carried out with a sample-barcoded 5' primer and a J-beta primer mix. MiXCR, run by TCRdb on the 5' RACE reads, gives a single entry per CDR3 protein. The data hold fewer than 900,000 distinct CDR3 sequences, with under 40% observed a single time. This clonotype was seen a handful of times. What it recognizes is unknown. Sample: blood. This clonotype was obtained from a man between 18 and 35 years old in good health.

CDR3 sequence (DNA): TGTGCCAGCAGCCCACCGAAAGGGCGCGAAGAGACCCAGTACTTC. This encodes CASSPPKGREETQYF. This sequence joins TRBV3-1 and TRBJ2-5; unclear D gene. Germline CDR1 LGHDT, CDR2 YNNKEL (reference sequence). The length of the CDR3 is 15 residues. Trimming removed 4 bases from V and 3 bases from J, with 15 bases in between.